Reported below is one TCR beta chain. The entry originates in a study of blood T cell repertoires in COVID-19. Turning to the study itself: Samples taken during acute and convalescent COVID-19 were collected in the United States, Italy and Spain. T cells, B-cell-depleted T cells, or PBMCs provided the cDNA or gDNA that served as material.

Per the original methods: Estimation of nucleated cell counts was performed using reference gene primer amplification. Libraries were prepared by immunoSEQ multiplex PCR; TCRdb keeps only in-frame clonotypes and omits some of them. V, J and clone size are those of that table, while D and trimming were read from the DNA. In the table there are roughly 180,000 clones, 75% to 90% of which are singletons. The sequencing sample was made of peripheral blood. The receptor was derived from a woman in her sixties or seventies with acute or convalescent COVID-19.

DNA of the CDR3: TGCGCCAGCAGACTAACTCAAAAAACCTACCACAAAAGTGGTTCCGAGCAGTACTTC. Protein: CASRLTQKTYHKSGSEQYF. This chain connects TRBV23-1 to TRBJ2-7; D gene unclear. TRBV23-1 is marked as an open reading frame, function uncertain. CDR3 length equals 19 residues. The ends were cut back, 6 bases at V and 6 bases at J, with 33 bases in the middle.